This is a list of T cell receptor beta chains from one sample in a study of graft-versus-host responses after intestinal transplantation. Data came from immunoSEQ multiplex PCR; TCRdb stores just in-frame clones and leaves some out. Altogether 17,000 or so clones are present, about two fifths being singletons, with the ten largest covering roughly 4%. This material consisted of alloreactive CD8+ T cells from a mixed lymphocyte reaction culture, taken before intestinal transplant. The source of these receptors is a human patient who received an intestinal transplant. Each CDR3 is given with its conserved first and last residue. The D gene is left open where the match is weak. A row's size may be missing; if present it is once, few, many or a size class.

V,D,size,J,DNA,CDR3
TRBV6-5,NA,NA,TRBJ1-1,TGTGCCAGCAGTTATGTCTACGGGGACACTGAAGCTTTCTTT,CASSYVYGDTEAFF
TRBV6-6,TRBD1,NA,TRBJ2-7,TGTGCCAGCACCCCGGGGACAGGGAACCGCCTTGACGAGCAGTACTTC,CASTPGTGNRLDEQYF
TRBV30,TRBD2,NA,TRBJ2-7,TGTGCCGGGACCTGGGGGGGGGATTTCGAGCAGTACTTC,CAGTWGGDFEQYF
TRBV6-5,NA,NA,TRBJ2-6,TGTGCCAGCAGCTGGACGGTCTCTGGGGCCAACGTCCTGACTTTC,CASSWTVSGANVLTF
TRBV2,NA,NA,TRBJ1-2,TGTGCCAGCCCTCTGGGGGGGGACAAGCCTAACTATGGCTACACCTTC,CASPLGGDKPNYGYTF
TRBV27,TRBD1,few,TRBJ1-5,TGTGCCAGCAGTTCATGGGACAGTCAAAATCAGCCCCAGCATTTT,CASSSWDSQNQPQHF
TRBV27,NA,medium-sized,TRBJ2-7,TGTGCCAGCAGTTACGGTCAGGGGCGCTACGAGCAGTACTTC,CASSYGQGRYEQYF
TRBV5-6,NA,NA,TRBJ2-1,TGTGCCAGCAGCTCCGGCTGGGCGGCGGAGCAGTTCTTC,CASSSGWAAEQFF
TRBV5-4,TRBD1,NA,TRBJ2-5,TGTGCCAGCAGCTTGGGCACAGGGGGGCAAGAGACCCAGTACTTC,CASSLGTGGQETQYF
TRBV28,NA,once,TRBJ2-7,TGTGCCACCACCCTACCCACTTTGGCCTACGAGCAGTACTTC,CATTLPTLAYEQYF
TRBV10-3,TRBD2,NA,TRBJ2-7,TGTGCCATCAGTCCCCAGCGGGAGTCTGGCTACGAGCAGTACTTC,CAISPQRESGYEQYF
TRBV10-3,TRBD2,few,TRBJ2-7,TGTGCCACCAACGGACTAGCGAGCTACGAGCAGTACTTC,CATNGLASYEQYF
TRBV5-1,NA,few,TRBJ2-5,TGCGCCACCAGGTTGTTAGGTTTTTTTGGAGAGACCCAGTACTTC,CATRLLGFFGETQYF
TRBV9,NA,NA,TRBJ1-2,TGTGCCAGCAGCCTAGAGCCCGACGACAAGGGACCATATGGCTACACCTTC,CASSLEPDDKGPYGYTF
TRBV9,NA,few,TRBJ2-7,TGTGCCAGCAGCGCCGGGACTGACTACGAGCAGTACTTC,CASSAGTDYEQYF
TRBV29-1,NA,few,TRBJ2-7,TGCAGCGTTGAAGAGGCAGGGAGTTCCTACGAGCAGTACTTC,CSVEEAGSSYEQYF
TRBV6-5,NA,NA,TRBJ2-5,TGTGCCAGCAGTACCACCCCCGCGCACCAAGAGACCCAGTACTTC,CASSTTPAHQETQYF
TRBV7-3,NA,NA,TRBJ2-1,TGTGCCAGCAGCTTAGGCCGCTATGGGAGTCAGGCTGAGCAGTTCTTC,CASSLGRYGSQAEQFF
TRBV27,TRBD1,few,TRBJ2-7,TGTGCCAGCAGCCTAGGGACAGCATACGAGCAGTACTTC,CASSLGTAYEQYF
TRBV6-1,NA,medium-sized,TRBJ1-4,TGTGCCAGCAGTGAGAGTATGGGGACACGTGGAGAAAAACTGTTTTTT,CASSESMGTRGEKLFF
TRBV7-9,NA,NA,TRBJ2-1,TGTGCCAGCAGCTTATCCCCGCGGAGACCCTACAATGAGCAGTTCTTC,CASSLSPRRPYNEQFF
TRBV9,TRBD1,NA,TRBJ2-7,TGTGCCAGCAGCGTAGACAGGGGCGAGCAGTACTTC,CASSVDRGEQYF
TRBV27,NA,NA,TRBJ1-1,TGTGCCAGCAGTCCCGGACGGAGGAACACTGAAGCTTTCTTT,CASSPGRRNTEAFF
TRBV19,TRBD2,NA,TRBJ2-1,TGTGCCAGTAGTATATCGAGCGGGAGCTCCTACAATGAGCAGTTCTTC,CASSISSGSSYNEQFF
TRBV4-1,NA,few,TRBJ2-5,TGCGCCAGCAGACGAAGCGGGCAAGAGACCCAGTACTTC,CASRRSGQETQYF
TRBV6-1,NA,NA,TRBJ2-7,TGTGCCAGCACTCCCCGGCACAGCCCCTACGAGCAGTACTTC,CASTPRHSPYEQYF
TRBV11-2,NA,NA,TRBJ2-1,TGTGCCAGCAGCTTTGACTGGGCCCCGAGCTCCTACAATGAGCAGTTCTTC,CASSFDWAPSSYNEQFF
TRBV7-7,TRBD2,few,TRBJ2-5,TGTGCCAGCAGCCCCACGGAAGCGGGAGGAGAGACCCAGTACTTC,CASSPTEAGGETQYF
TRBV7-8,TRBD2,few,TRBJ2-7,TGTGCCAGCAGCTTAGGCCCCCGGGGAGGGGCCTACGAGCAGTACTTC,CASSLGPRGGAYEQYF
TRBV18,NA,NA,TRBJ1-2,TGTGCCAGCTCACTGCTCAGGGAAGGGTTTTGGGTCTCCCGGAAAAAAGAGCATGGCTACACCTTC,CASSLLREGFWVSRKKEHGYTF
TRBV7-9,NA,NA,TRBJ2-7,TGTGCCAGCAGATCTACAGGGACCTCCTACGAGCAGTACTTC,CASRSTGTSYEQYF
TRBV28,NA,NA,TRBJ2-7,TGTGCCAGCACCGTCGGTAGCGGAGGGTCCTACGAGCAGTACTTC,CASTVGSGGSYEQYF
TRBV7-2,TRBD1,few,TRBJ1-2,TGTGCCAGCAGCTTGACAGGGTCTAGGGGCTACACCTTC,CASSLTGSRGYTF
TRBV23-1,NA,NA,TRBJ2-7,TGCGCCAGCCGTGCCAGCCGGGACGACGAGCAGTACTTC,CASRASRDDEQYF
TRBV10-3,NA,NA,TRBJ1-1,TGTGCCATCGGGCGCGGCCGTGGAGCTTTCTTT,CAIGRGRGAFF
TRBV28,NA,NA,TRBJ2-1,TGTGCCAGCAGTTTGCCAGGAGGGCAAAACAATGAGCAGTTCTTC,CASSLPGGQNNEQFF
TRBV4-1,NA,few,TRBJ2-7,TGCGCCAGCAGCCAAATTCCAGGAAGCTCCTACGAGCAGTACTTC,CASSQIPGSSYEQYF
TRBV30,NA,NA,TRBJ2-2,TGTGCCTGCCGACGGCGTCGGGAGCTGTTTTTT,CACRRRRELFF
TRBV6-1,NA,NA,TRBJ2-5,TGTGCCAGCAGTGAAAACCCCTCGCACCTGGAAGAGACCCAGTACTTC,CASSENPSHLEETQYF
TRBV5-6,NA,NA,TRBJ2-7,TGTGCCAGCAGCTTCGGGAACTACGAGCAGTACTTC,CASSFGNYEQYF
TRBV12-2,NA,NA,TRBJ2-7,TGTGCAAGTCGCTTATGTAGAATAACCTACGAGCAGTACTTC,CASRLCRITYEQYF
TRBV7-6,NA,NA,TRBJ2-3,TGTGCCAGCAGCTTAGCGCTTCTTGTAAGGGGAGTAAGAATCATAACAGATACGCAGTATTTT,CASSLALLVRGVRIITDTQYF
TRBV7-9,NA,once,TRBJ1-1,TGTGCCAGCAGCTTAGTGTCCAGCCGAGGGTACACTGAAGCTTTCTTT,CASSLVSSRGYTEAFF
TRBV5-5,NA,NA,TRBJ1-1,TGTGCCAGCAGCTTGGGTGTGGGGGGCCGGACTGAAGCTTTCTTT,CASSLGVGGRTEAFF
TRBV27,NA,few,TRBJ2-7,TGTGCCAGCAGCCTGGGGGGGGCCGCCTACGAGCAGTACTTC,CASSLGGAAYEQYF
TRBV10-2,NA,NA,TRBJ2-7,TGCGCCAGCGGGGGACGGACCTCCTACGAGCAGTACTTC,CASGGRTSYEQYF
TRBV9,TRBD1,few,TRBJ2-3,TGTGCCAGCAGTTGGACAGGGGAGGGCACAGATACGCAGTATTTT,CASSWTGEGTDTQYF
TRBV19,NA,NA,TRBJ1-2,TGTGCCAGTAGTCGCTGGGGCCATGGCTACACCTTC,CASSRWGHGYTF
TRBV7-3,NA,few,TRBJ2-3,TGTGCCAGCAGCTGGGGAGGAGGATTGACAGATACGCAGTATTTT,CASSWGGGLTDTQYF
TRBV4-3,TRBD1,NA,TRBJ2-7,TGCGCCAGCAGCCTGAGGACAGGGGAGAACTACGAGCAGTACTTC,CASSLRTGENYEQYF
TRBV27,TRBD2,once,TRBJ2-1,TGTGCCAGCAGCTCAGTGTATGGATACGGGAGGGCCTCTCATGAGCAGTTCTTC,CASSSVYGYGRASHEQFF
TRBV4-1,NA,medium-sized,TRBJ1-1,TGCGCCAGCAGCCAAGAGCCCGCAGGGGCCCTGAACACTGAAGCTTTCTTT,CASSQEPAGALNTEAFF
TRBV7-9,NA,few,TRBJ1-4,TGTGCCAGCAGCTCGGGTGAAAAACTGTTTTTT,CASSSGEKLFF
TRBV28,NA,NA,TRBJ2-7,TGTGCCAGCAGCACCAGCCTTGACAGGGTCTGGAGCGGGAGCCCCTACGAGCAGTACTTC,CASSTSLDRVWSGSPYEQYF
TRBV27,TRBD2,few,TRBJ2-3,TGTGCCAGCAGTTCTGCTAGCGGGAGTGCTAGCACAGATACGCAGTATTTT,CASSSASGSASTDTQYF
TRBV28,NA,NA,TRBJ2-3,TGTGCCAGCAGTTTGTTTTGGCGAAAGCACACAGATACGCAGTATTTT,CASSLFWRKHTDTQYF
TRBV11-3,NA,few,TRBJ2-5,TGTGCCAGCAGCTCCCCCGCTCAAGAGACCCAGTACTTC,CASSSPAQETQYF